A selection of T cell receptor beta chains follows, all from one sample in a study of blood T cells in healthy people across ages. TCRdb re-called the 5' RACE reads with MiXCR, one entry per CDR3 protein. Here the sample spans 1 million or so distinct CDR3 sequences, 25% being singletons. This same sample was also part of a study on T cells of mothers and their children.

Specimen: blood. These receptors originate from a girl aged 2 to 9 in good health. CDR3s include the opening cysteine and the closing phenylalanine or tryptophan.

>TRBV5-1
CASSPGLDIYNEQFF
>TRBV28
CASIFRDSSYNEQFF
>TRBV20-1
CSAREAAYNEQFF
>TRBV29-1
CSVKVLGTEAFF
>TRBV7-9
CASSPAGSGTYEQYF
>TRBV12-3/TRBV12-4
CASRSPGGPGNTIYF
>TRBV24-1
CATSDTRTPTGELFF
>TRBV7-2
CASSFGPANEKLFF
>TRBV6-5
CASSLQSNTGELFF
>TRBV7-9
CASILGEGGGQAFF
>TRBV9
CASSVDPDSGNTIYF
>TRBV29-1
CSAMLGQPEAFF
>TRBV19
CASSIQGSGNTDTQYF
>TRBV15
CATSRAPGELFF
>TRBV4-1
CASSQGGASQETQYF
>TRBV5-1
CASSLGLARGVGELFF
>TRBV28
CASRGTSHLVQYF
>TRBV20-1
CSASPPRTGVFNEQFF
>TRBV19
CASSILGQPNEKLFF
>TRBV15
CATSGDYNEQFF
>TRBV7-6
CASSLSEGGVGYTF
>TRBV29-1
CSVARGHQETQYF
>TRBV5-1
CASSLFRRDREVPLQETQYF
>TRBV2
CASKSAGQGAVQYF
>TRBV27
CASRPGAKGEKLFF
>TRBV20-1
CSAEDQGWNEQFF
>TRBV27
CASSPSGSWADTQYF
>TRBV5-1
CASISGDRGSTDTQYF
>TRBV11-1
CASSLGATYNEQFF
>TRBV28
CASSSYGTGVTDTQYF
>TRBV21-1
CASSTRTGSHQPQHF
>TRBV24-1
CATSDPAGTGDPGGETQYF
>TRBV6-2/TRBV6-3
CASGWTGADNEQFF
>TRBV9
CASSVSPLGDYGYTF
>TRBV28
CASLSLTDTQYF
>TRBV7-2
CASSTGQDQFF
>TRBV2
CASSASGRAGGELFF
>TRBV6-1
CASSSPRDPQSQETQYF
>TRBV7-9
CASSRQPNTEAFF
>TRBV29-1
CSVGVSLSNEQFF
>TRBV20-1
CSAISGTQVGKLFF
>TRBV2
CASSEVAPQLGGEQYF
>TRBV11-2
CASSLLSRADTQYF
>TRBV29-1
CSAGGIDIHEQYF
>TRBV7-2
CASSFGSPGLGVTQYF
>TRBV12-5
CASGLSGYDGYTF
>TRBV24-1
CATSEPGQGVNGYTF
>TRBV28
CASSLARATNEQFF
>TRBV28
CASSLLVMNTEAFF
>TRBV12-3/TRBV12-4
CASSFGLAGGFTDTQYF
>TRBV5-1
CASSLPPPNEQFF
>TRBV3-1
CASRPPGGGTGELFF
>TRBV7-9
CASTSDREYTEAFF
>TRBV3-1
CAGSLRLQHYQETQYF
>TRBV5-1
CASSLIGNTGELFF